Below, one TCR beta chain is given with its context. The data stem from a study of blood T cells in healthy people across ages. Turning to the study itself: Per every two T cells, about one barcoded beta molecule was captured by template switching.

Through a sample-barcoded 5' primer and a J-beta primer mix, a second PCR was run for roughly 6 to 11 cycles. TCRdb fed the 5' RACE reads into MiXCR, producing one record per CDR3 protein. This repertoire shows about 800,000 distinct CDR3 sequences, around a quarter found once; its top ten account for approximately 4%. The CDR3 is made up of 13 amino acids. The germline V and J ends were trimmed by 0 bases and 8 bases, with 7 bases remaining between them. Germline loops: CDR1 LGHNA, CDR2 YSLEER. These data are also associated with another study on T cells of mothers and their children. That study adds: In this cohort, donors were a few healthy Caucasian mothers plus their six children. An overlap that was slightly higher, though non-significant, was seen in related mother-child pairs versus unrelated pairs.

The chain is built from TRBV4-3 and TRBJ1-4, with no clear D. Sequencing was done on a sample of blood. This sequence originates from a boy aged 5-17 years in good health. CDR3 in amino acids: CASSQEDREKLFF. In DNA form, the CDR3 reads TGCGCCAGCAGCCAAGAGGATCGAGAAAAACTGTTTTTT.